This T cell receptor beta chain was retrieved from a study of OX40 agonist ivuxolimab in advanced cancers. Overall study: In this cohort, patients received ivuxolimab, an agonistic anti-OX40 (CD134) antibody. Partial responses were achieved by three patients, of whom one had hepatocellular carcinoma and two had cutaneous melanoma. Broader study findings: At doses 0.1 to 3.0 mg/kg, CD4+ and CD8+ clones expanded.

This clone occurred a few times. Its specificity is unknown. Here immunoSEQ multiplex PCR was the method, and the copy in TCRdb shows in-frame clones only, minus some. The table lists around 11,000 clones, 65% to 85% of them singletons, with 10% in the top ten. This CDR3 region has 14 residues. With 5 bases removed from V and 3 bases from J, the gap between germline ends came to 14 bases. Per the germline V gene, CDR1 is MNHEY and CDR2 is SMNVEV (reference sequence). Sequenced here: CD4+ or CD8+ T cells sorted from blood, sampled in a trial of the OX40 agonist ivuxolimab. The chain combines TRBV27 with TRBJ2-7; possibly TRBD1 for D (6 bases). The sequence derives from an adult with an advanced solid tumor such as melanoma, head and neck, liver or kidney cancer. In nucleotides, the CDR3 is TGTGCCAGCAGTACCCTACAGGGAGACTACGAGCAGTACTTC. It specifies CASSTLQGDYEQYF.